Listed here are 8 T cell receptor beta chains from one sample, sequenced in a study of T-cell reconstitution after alpha-beta-depleted transplantation in children. The authors prepared the TCRbeta library with unique molecular identifiers. TCRdb itself ran the PCR reads through MiXCR, one entry per CDR3 protein. This sample has approximately 650,000 distinct CDR3 sequences, with approximately 14% found just once. This sample comprised PBMCs, obtained before TCRalphabeta/CD19-depleted stem cell transplant. The receptors originated from a girl aged 2 to 10 with congenital amegakaryocytic thrombocytopenia, due to receive a stem cell transplant.

This clonotype was picked up many times. The chain couples TRBV12-3 or TRBV12-4 to TRBJ2-7; 7 bases are shared with TRBD2. V dropped 5 bases and J dropped 4; count of bases not matched to a gene: 11. CDR3 size: 15 residues. CDR3 residues: CASSAPTSLGYEQYF. In nucleotides, the CDR3 is TGTGCCAGCAGTGCCCCGACTAGCTTAGGTTACGAGCAGTACTTC.

This chain connects TRBV5-1 to TRBJ2-3; TRBD2 aligns across 7 bases. The CDR3 runs 15 residues. CDR1 and CDR2 from the germline V gene are SGHRS and YFSETQ. V lost 0 bases, J lost 4 bases, and 5 bases stayed unmatched. The CDR3 reads CASSLGGTTSDTQYF. CDR3 in DNA: TGCGCCAGCAGCTTGGGTGGGACTACCTCAGATACGCAGTATTTT.

This clonotype came up a few times. The J gene is TRBJ1-2, the V gene TRBV6-5; D gene uncertain. Germline values: CDR1 MNHEY, CDR2 SVGAGI. Trimming pared 0 bases from V and 6 bases from J, leaving 17 bases between. This CDR3 comprises 16 residues. This CDR3 reads CASSYSRGQVLDGYTF. The CDR3 DNA reads TGTGCCAGCAGTTACTCGCGTGGGCAGGTCCTGGATGGCTACACCTTC.

This clonotype has at least ten counts. The J gene is TRBJ2-1, the V gene TRBV20-1; 9 bases are shared with TRBD2. Germline lookup yields CDR1 DFQATT and CDR2 SNEGSKA (reference sequence). The V and J ends lost 6 bases and 0 bases, in that order; junction bases with no gene match: 9. This CDR3 is 16 amino acids long. CDR3 residues: CSAHQLAGSSYNEQFF. The CDR3 DNA sequence: TGCAGTGCGCACCAACTAGCGGGTAGCTCCTACAATGAGCAGTTCTTC.

This clonotype was seen ten or more times. V gene TRBV11-1 combines with J gene TRBJ2-5; TRBD2 might be the D (5 bases). This CDR3 is 14 amino acids long. In germline, CDR1 is SGHAT, CDR2 FQDESV (reference sequence). V gave up 3 bases and J gave up 5 bases, with 13 bases separating them. The CDR3 sequence: CASSLRVRWETQYF. The CDR3 nucleotides read TGTGCCAGCAGCTTGCGGGTCCGTTGGGAGACCCAGTACTTC.

This clonotype was seen repeatedly, ten times or more. The chain is built from TRBV5-1 and TRBJ2-1; the match to TRBD2 covers 13 bases. V trimming: 0 bases; J trimming: 8 bases; junction bases outside the gene matches: 8. Germline CDR1 and CDR2: SGHRS and YFSETQ. This CDR3 has 17 residues. CDR3 sequence: CASSLAPGLAGIHEQFF. CDR3 nucleotide sequence: TGCGCCAGCAGCTTGGCCCCGGGACTAGCGGGAATCCATGAGCAGTTCTTC. The variable domain in full, completed from reference TRBV5-1 and TRBJ2-1, reads KAGVTQTPRYLIKTRGQQVTLSCSPISGHRSVSWYQQTPGQGLQFLFEYFSETQRNKGNFPGRFSGRQFSNSRSEMNVSTLELGDSALYLCASSLAPGLAGIHEQFFGPGTRLTVL.

This clonotype was picked up a small number of times. The gene calls are TRBV5-1 and TRBJ2-1; a weak D match, TRBD2 (6 bases). Between the trimmed V and J ends, which lost 0 bases and 6 bases, there was a span of 16 bases. The CDR3 has 16 amino acids. The germline CDR1 and CDR2 sequences are SGHRS and YFSETQ. CDR3 in amino acids: CASSLERARSSNEQFF. CDR3 bases: TGCGCCAGCAGCTTGGAGCGGGCCCGTAGTTCCAATGAGCAGTTCTTC.

This clonotype was observed at least ten times. CDR3 DNA: TGCAGTGCTAGAGGCCTACAGGGCTCCTACAATGAGCAGTTCTTC. Its protein product is CSARGLQGSYNEQFF. The V gene is TRBV20-1, the J gene TRBJ2-1, with a tentative D call TRBD1 (6 bases). Germline lookup yields CDR1 DFQATT and CDR2 SNEGSKA (reference sequence). V lost 1 base and J 0 bases, leaving 10 bases between the germline ends. The CDR3 extends over 15 amino acids.